This T cell receptor (beta chain) was retrieved from a study of T cells in Graves' hyperthyroidism and ophthalmopathy. TCR beta CDR3 regions were amplified from RNA. During a first-round RT-PCR of the TCR CDR3, the HTBI primer set was used. Using its own MiXCR run on the multiplex PCR reads, TCRdb lists one record per CDR3 protein. In the table there are approximately 720,000 distinct CDR3 sequences, 15% to 20% of which are singletons. CDR3 length: 12 amino acids. Trimming left V 3 bases short and J 6 bases short, with 9 bases between. This clonotype was recorded many times. Using 10 ml of fresh peripheral blood, PBMCs were prepared.

Material for sequencing was blood. The TCR originated in a woman aged 50 to 60 with Graves' hyperthyroidism that later progressed to Graves' ophthalmopathy. This rearrangement joins TRBV12-3 or TRBV12-4 to TRBJ2-7; D is ambiguous. Here the CDR3 reads CASSLETSEQYF. CDR3 coding DNA: TGTGCCAGCAGTTTGGAGACGTCCGAGCAGTACTTC.